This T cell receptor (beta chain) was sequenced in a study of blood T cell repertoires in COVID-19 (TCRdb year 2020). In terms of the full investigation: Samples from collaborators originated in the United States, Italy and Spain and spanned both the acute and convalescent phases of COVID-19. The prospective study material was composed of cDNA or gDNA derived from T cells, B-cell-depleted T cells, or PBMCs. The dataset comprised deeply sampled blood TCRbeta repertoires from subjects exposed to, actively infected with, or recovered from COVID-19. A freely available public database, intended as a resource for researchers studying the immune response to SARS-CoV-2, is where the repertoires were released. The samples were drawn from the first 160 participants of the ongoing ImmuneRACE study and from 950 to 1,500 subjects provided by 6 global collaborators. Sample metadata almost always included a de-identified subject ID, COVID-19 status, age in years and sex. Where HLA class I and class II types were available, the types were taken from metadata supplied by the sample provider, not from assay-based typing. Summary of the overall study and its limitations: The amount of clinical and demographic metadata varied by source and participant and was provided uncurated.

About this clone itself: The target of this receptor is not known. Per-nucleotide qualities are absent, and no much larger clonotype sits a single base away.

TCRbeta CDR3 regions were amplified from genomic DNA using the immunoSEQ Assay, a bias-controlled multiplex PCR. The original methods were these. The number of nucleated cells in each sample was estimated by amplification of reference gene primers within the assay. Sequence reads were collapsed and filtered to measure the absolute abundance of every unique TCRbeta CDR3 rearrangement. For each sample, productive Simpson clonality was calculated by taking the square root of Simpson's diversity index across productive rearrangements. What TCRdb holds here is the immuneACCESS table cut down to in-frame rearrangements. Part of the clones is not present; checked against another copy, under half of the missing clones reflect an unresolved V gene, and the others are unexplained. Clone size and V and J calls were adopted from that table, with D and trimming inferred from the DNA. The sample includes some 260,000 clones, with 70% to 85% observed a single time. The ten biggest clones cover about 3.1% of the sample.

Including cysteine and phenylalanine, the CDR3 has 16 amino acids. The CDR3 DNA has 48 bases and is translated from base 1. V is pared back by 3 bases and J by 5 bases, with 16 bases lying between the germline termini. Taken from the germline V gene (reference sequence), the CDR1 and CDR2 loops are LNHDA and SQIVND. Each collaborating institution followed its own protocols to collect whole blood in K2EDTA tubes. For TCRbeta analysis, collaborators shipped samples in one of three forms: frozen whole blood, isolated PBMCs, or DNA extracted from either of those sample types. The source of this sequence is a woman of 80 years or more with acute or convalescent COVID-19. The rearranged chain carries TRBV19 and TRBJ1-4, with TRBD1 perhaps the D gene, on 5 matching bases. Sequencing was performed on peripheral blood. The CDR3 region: CASSIQQEFLNEKLFF. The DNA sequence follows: TGTGCCAGTAGTATTCAACAGGAGTTCCTCAATGAAAAACTGTTTTTT. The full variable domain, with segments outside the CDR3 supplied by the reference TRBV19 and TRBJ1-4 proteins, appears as DGGITQSPKYLFRKEGQNVTLSCEQNLNHDAMYWYRQDPGQGLRLIYYSQIVNDFQKGDIAEGYSVSREKKESFPLTVTSAQKNPTAFYLCASSIQQEFLNEKLFFGSGTQLSVL.